These 21 T cell receptor beta chains originate from one sample sequenced in a study of shared clonotypes between healthy human individuals. Some clones are missing from TCRdb's copy, which holds only in-frame ones; the method was immunoSEQ multiplex PCR. The profile covers under 600,000 clones, with roughly 79% appearing a single time and roughly an eighth taken by the ten largest. Material for sequencing was PBMCs. The source of these receptors is a middle-aged woman in good health. Some clones in this sample may be carry-over from other donors' samples.

In this sample, this clone turned up once. The CDR3 DNA is TGTGCCAGCAGTGAATCGCGGGAGTCCCGGTTAGATACGCAGTATTTT. Its protein is CASSESRESRLDTQYF. The chain joins TRBV6-4 to TRBJ2-3; 7 nucleotides match TRBD2. CDR1 and CDR2 (germline): MRHNA, SNTAGT. This CDR3 spans 16 amino acids. V gave up 3 bases and J gave up 5 bases; unmatched junction bases: 11.

This clone was counted a single time. The V call is TRBV28, the J call TRBJ2-1; D may correspond to TRBD1 or TRBD2 (6 bases each). The germline CDR1 and CDR2 sequences are MDHEN and SYDVKM. V was clipped by 7 bases and J by 1 base, with 17 bases between them. CDR3 length: 16 residues. The DNA of the CDR3 is TGTGCCAGCACCCCGGGGGCGGACTCTTCCTACAATGAGCAGTTCTTC. Translation gives CASTPGADSSYNEQFF. Full variable domain (rest looked up from reference TRBV28 and TRBJ2-1): DVKVTQSSRYLVKRTGEKVFLECVQDMDHENMFWYRQDPGLGLRLIYFSYDVKMKEKGDIPEGYSVSREKKERFSLILESASTNQTSMYLCASTPGADSSYNEQFFGPGTRLTVL.

The rearrangement links TRBV7-8 to TRBJ2-1, with TRBD2 matching 10 bases. CDR3 size: 18 residues. Trimming removed 4 bases from V and 10 bases from J; junction bases left unmatched: 19. Germline values: CDR1 SGHVS, CDR2 FQNEAQ. Here the CDR3 reads CASSYQGGAGGPLWEQFF. The CDR3 DNA follows: TGTGCCAGCAGCTATCAGGGGGGAGCGGGAGGGCCGTTGTGGGAGCAGTTCTTC.

This clone has a handful of counts. The chain carries TRBV25-1 and TRBJ2-1; possible D gene TRBD1, 6 bases. This CDR3 spans 15 amino acids. Germline V lookup: CDR1 MGHDK, CDR2 SYGVNS. The V end lost 3 bases, the J end lost 4 bases, and 13 bases lay between the germline ends. The CDR3 region is CASSDTTGVYNEQFF. The CDR3 DNA reads as TGTGCCAGCAGTGACACGACAGGAGTGTACAATGAGCAGTTCTTC.

Remarks on this clone: The sample holds other DNA sequences that translate to the same CDR3. The chain employs TRBV5-4 and TRBJ1-5; D is ambiguous. Trimming took off 0 bases at V and 6 bases at J, with 4 bases between the two ends. The CDR3 sequence is 12 residues long. Germline CDR1 and CDR2: SGHNT and YYREEE (reference sequence). CDR3 sequence reads: CASSLDSQPQHF. CDR3 bases: TGTGCCAGCAGCTTGGACAGTCAGCCCCAGCATTTT.

The chain has TRBV7-3 and TRBJ2-1; D gene ambiguous. V lost 2 bases, J lost 7 bases, and 9 bases lay in between. Germline V lookup: CDR1 SGHTA, CDR2 FQGTGA. This CDR3 contains 13 residues. The CDR3: CASSLGESNEQFF. In DNA form, the CDR3 reads TGTGCCAGCAGCTTAGGGGAATCAAATGAGCAGTTCTTC.

This rearrangement joins TRBV4-2 to TRBJ2-7; D is undetermined. The CDR3 totals 15 residues. V shed 0 bases and J shed 2 bases, with 11 bases lying between them. Germline V gene sequence: CDR1 LGHNA, CDR2 YNFKEQ. In DNA form, the CDR3 reads TGTGCCAGCAGCCAAGACTCAGCAGACACCTACGAGCAGTACTTC. Translation: CASSQDSADTYEQYF.

V is TRBV7-9 and J is TRBJ2-4; D assignment may be TRBD1 or TRBD2 (5 bases each). The V gene lost 5 bases and the J gene lost 6 bases, with 14 bases spanning the gap. The length of the CDR3 is 14 residues. Germline V lookup: CDR1 SEHNR, CDR2 FQNEAQ (reference sequence). CDR3 sequence: CASSKGTDGNIQYF. The CDR3, as DNA: TGTGCCAGCAGCAAAGGGACGGACGGAAACATTCAGTACTTC.

V and J are TRBV10-3 and TRBJ1-5, with 7 bases matching TRBD1. The V and J ends lost 0 bases and 3 bases, in that order; junction bases with no gene match: 2. The CDR3 has 15 amino acids. CDR1 and CDR2 (germline): ENHRY, SYGVKD. This CDR3 is CAISESGTVNQPQHF. The CDR3 region has the DNA TGTGCCATCAGTGAGTCTGGGACAGTCAATCAGCCCCAGCATTTT.

In the case of this clone: At one of its ends the junction is not consistent with the germline gene, which may arise from a read error. Other DNA sequences in the sample encode the same CDR3. The V gene is TRBV4-2, the J gene TRBJ2-7; D unclear. Looked up from germline, CDR1 is LGHNA and CDR2 is YNFKEQ. The CDR3 runs 15 residues. Here the CDR3 reads CASSQDLGGSGEQYF. CDR3 nucleotide sequence: TGTGCCAGCAGCCAAGATCTTGGCGGATCTGGTGAGCAGTATTTC.

A remark on this clone: Other nucleotide sequences from this sample produce the same CDR3. The rearrangement uses TRBV5-1 and TRBJ2-2; 9 bases agree with TRBD1. Germline CDR1 SGHRS, CDR2 YFSETQ. Trimming took 3 bases from V and 6 from J; bases not matched to a gene: 6. The CDR3 loop spans 15 amino acids. The CDR3 loop is CASSSGQGWAGELFF. In DNA form, the CDR3 reads TGCGCCAGCAGCTCGGGACAGGGTTGGGCCGGGGAGCTGTTTTTT.

This clone was recorded only once. V gene TRBV19 combines with J gene TRBJ2-1; 9 positions match TRBD1. Trimming cost V 8 bases and J 0 bases; bases outside gene matches: 5. The CDR3 loop spans 15 amino acids. CDR1 is LNHDA, CDR2 SQIVND, per germline (reference sequence). In DNA form, the CDR3 reads TGTGCCAGTCAACAGGGGGCGAGCTCCTACAATGAGCAGTTCTTC. Residues: CASQQGASSYNEQFF.

The J gene is TRBJ2-7, the V gene TRBV28, with 10 positions matching TRBD2. The CDR3 has 16 residues. V lost 6 bases and J lost 3; bases outside the gene matches: 11. CDR1 and CDR2 (germline): MDHEN, SYDVKM. CDR3 in DNA: TGTGCCAGCAGGAAGAGTCCGGGACTAGCGCACTACGAGCAGTACTTC. Protein sequence: CASRKSPGLAHYEQYF.

V and J are TRBV7-3 and TRBJ2-5; D remains ambiguous. Trimming pared 5 bases from V and 3 bases from J, leaving 10 bases between. Germline CDR1 SGHTA, CDR2 FQGTGA. The CDR3 totals 13 residues. CDR3 nucleotides: TGTGCCAGCAGCCGTGTCCGGGAAGAGACCCAGTACTTC. It codes for CASSRVREETQYF.

The V gene is TRBV7-9, the J gene TRBJ1-2; 7 bases line up with TRBD1. V dropped 5 bases and J dropped 4; count of bases not matched to a gene: 10. CDR3 length: 15 amino acids. Germline CDR1 SEHNR, CDR2 FQNEAQ (reference sequence). The CDR3 DNA reads TGTGCCAGCAGCCCCGAGACAGGGAGAATCTATGGCTACACCTTC. It is translated as CASSPETGRIYGYTF. The full variable domain, in which reference TRBV7-9 and TRBJ1-2 provide the parts outside the CDR3, is DTGVSQNPRHKITKRGQNVTFRCDPISEHNRLYWYRQTLGQGPEFLTYFQNEAQLEKSRLLSDRFSAERPKGSFSTLEIQRTEQGDSAMYLCASSPETGRIYGYTFGSGTRLTVV.

The genes are TRBV5-1 and TRBJ2-7; 8 nucleotides line up with TRBD1. V lost 2 bases, J lost 3 bases, and 7 bases stayed unmatched. Per germline, CDR1 SGHRS and CDR2 YFSETQ. CDR3 length equals 15 residues. CDR3 in DNA: TGCGCCAGCAGCTTAACAGGGGGTAGGGGCTACGAGCAGTACTTC. This codes for CASSLTGGRGYEQYF.

Comments on this clone: This CDR3 is also generated by other DNA sequences in the sample. The chain links TRBV5-4 to TRBJ2-3, with TRBD2 identical over 9 bases. The CDR3 runs to 16 residues. The trim removed 0 bases at V and 4 bases at J, leaving 6 bases unmatched. Per germline, CDR1 SGHNT and CDR2 YYREEE (reference sequence). The chain's CDR3 is CASSLAGGRAADTQYF. CDR3 bases: TGTGCCAGCAGCTTGGCCGGCGGGAGGGCCGCAGATACGCAGTATTTT.

The chain carries TRBV5-1 and TRBJ1-1; D not certain. The ends were cut back, 0 bases at V and 3 bases at J, with 6 bases in the middle. The CDR3 is 13 residues long. Germline CDR1 SGHRS, CDR2 YFSETQ. The CDR3 bases are TGCGCCAGCAGCTTGGATGTGTACACTGAAGCTTTCTTT. This codes for CASSLDVYTEAFF. The full variable domain, its missing parts supplied by reference TRBV5-1 and TRBJ1-1, is KAGVTQTPRYLIKTRGQQVTLSCSPISGHRSVSWYQQTPGQGLQFLFEYFSETQRNKGNFPGRFSGRQFSNSRSEMNVSTLELGDSALYLCASSLDVYTEAFFGQGTRLTVV.

The chain combines TRBV6-1 with TRBJ2-2; D uncertain. The germline CDR1 and CDR2 sequences are MNHNS and SASEGT. Between the trimmed V and J ends, which lost 2 bases and 5 bases, there was a span of 6 bases. CDR3 size: 13 residues. CDR3 DNA sequence: TGTGCCAGCAGTGAAATGGGGACCGGGGAGCTGTTTTTT. Protein product: CASSEMGTGELFF.

Points on this clone: A read error may produce the germline difference seen at one junction end. The chain links TRBV28 to TRBJ1-1, with D unclear. The V gene's germline CDR1 is MDHEN and CDR2 SYDVKM. The CDR3 loop spans 12 amino acids. The CDR3 DNA sequence: TGTGCCAGCAGCTTATACATCACTGAAGCTTTCTTT. Its translation is CASSLYITEAFF. Combining the CDR3 with reference TRBV28 and TRBJ1-1 gives the whole variable domain DVKVTQSSRYLVKRTGEKVFLECVQDMDHENMFWYRQDPGLGLRLIYFSYDVKMKEKGDIPEGYSVSREKKERFSLILESASTNQTSMYLCASSLYITEAFFGQGTRLTVV.

This clone was found a few times. This chain links TRBV19 with TRBJ1-5, with TRBD1 identical over 11 bases. The trim removed 6 bases at V and 16 bases at J, leaving 8 bases unmatched. The CDR3 totals 12 residues. From germline, CDR1 is LNHDA and CDR2 SQIVND (reference sequence). In nucleotides, the CDR3 is TGTGCCAGTAGCTCCGGACAGGGGGCTCGACATTTT. This sequence encodes CASSSGQGARHF.